These 15 T cell receptor beta chains were sequenced from one sample in a study of CD4 and CD8 cells across lung adenocarcinoma regions. TCRdb used MiXCR to reprocess the PCR reads, holding one entry per CDR3 protein. The sample lists about 12,000 distinct CDR3 sequences; approximately 48% were seen once. The sequenced sample consisted of CD8+ T cells from the margin of a lung tumor. All receptors come from a male donor with lung adenocarcinoma. The CD4 and CD8 labels of this study may be unreliable.

About this clonotype: The germline gene is not matched at one end of the junction; a read error may be the cause. This rearrangement joins TRBV27 to TRBJ2-3; D may correspond to TRBD1 or TRBD2 (5 bases each). Germline CDR1 reads MNHEY; CDR2 reads SMNVEV (reference sequence). The CDR3 sequence is 16 residues long. This chain's CDR3 is CASGARGAGGTDTQYF. CDR3 DNA sequence: TGTGCCAGCGGGGCACGAGGGGCCGGAGGCACAGATACGCAGTACTTT.

This clonotype appeared many times. The V call is TRBV6-1, the J call TRBJ2-3, with D perhaps TRBD2 (6 bases). Per germline, CDR1 MNHNS and CDR2 SASEGT. Trimming stripped 2 bases from V and 4 bases from J, with 16 bases between. The CDR3 loop spans 16 amino acids. The CDR3 DNA reads TGTGCCAGCAGTGAATCGGGTACGGGAGACGCAGATACGCAGTATTTT. Translating it yields CASSESGTGDADTQYF.

The table lists this clonotype with a count of one. An end of the junction does not agree with germline; a read error may underlie this. The chain couples TRBV10-3 to TRBJ2-1; TRBD2 agrees at 7 bases. Gene TRBJ2-2 matches the end of the DNA better, so the J call may be wrong. Germline-derived CDR1 and CDR2 are ENHRY and SYGVKD. There are 14 residues in the CDR3. The CDR3 sequence: CATERGASSGELFF. The CDR3 DNA is TGTGCCACCGAGCGGGGTGCGAGCTCCGGTGAGCTGTTTTTT.

The sample holds one count of this clonotype. A read error may account for a junction end that differs from germline. The V and J genes are TRBV6-7 and TRBJ2-3; 8 bases are a match to TRBD2. TRBV6-7 is placed among ORFs of uncertain function. The CDR3 is 15 amino acids. The CDR3 protein is CARGLRGGHTETQYF. CDR3 sequence (DNA): TGTGCCAGGGGTCTCCGGGGGGGACACACAGAGACCCAGTACTTT.

This clonotype occurred a few times. J is TRBJ1-6 and V is TRBV7-6, with D possibly matching TRBD1 (5 bases). Trimming left V 5 bases short and J 10 bases short, with 15 bases between. The V gene's germline CDR1 is SGHVS and CDR2 FNYEAQ. The CDR3 sequence is 14 residues long. CDR3 sequence: CASSQDQRGSPLHF. CDR3 sequence (DNA): TGTGCCAGCAGCCAAGACCAGAGGGGCTCACCCCTCCACTTT. Combining the CDR3 with reference TRBV7-6 and TRBJ1-6 gives the whole variable domain GAGVSQSPRYKVTKRGQDVALRCDPISGHVSLYWYRQALGQGPEFLTYFNYEAQQDKSGLPNDRFSAERPEGSISTLTIQRTEQRDSAMYRCASSQDQRGSPLHFGNGTRLTVT.

About this clonotype itself: The junction does not match germline at one end; this may be a read error. CDR3 sequence: CAGGTGGGGTETQYF. CDR3 nucleotide sequence: TGTGCCGGGGGGACGGGGGGGGGTGGCACAGAGACGCAGTATTTC. V usage is TRBV10-3 and J usage is TRBJ2-5, with TRBD2 matching 8 bases. The CDR3 totals 15 residues. Germline loops: CDR1 ENHRY, CDR2 SYGVKD.

In its sample, this clonotype is medium-sized. The chain joins TRBV6-5 to TRBJ2-2; no clear D. This CDR3 has 14 amino acids. V shed 0 bases and J shed 4 bases, with 6 bases lying between them. CDR1 is MNHEY and CDR2 is SVGAGI in the germline V gene. In DNA form, the CDR3 reads TGTGCCAGCAGTTACTCGTGGTCCACCGGGGAGCTGTTTTTT. Residues: CASSYSWSTGELFF.

In this sample, this clonotype turned up a few times. The CDR3 here is CASSLGGFGTRASNEQFF. In nucleotides, the CDR3 is TGTGCCAGCAGCTTAGGGGGGTTCGGGACTAGGGCCTCCAATGAGCAGTTCTTC. V is TRBV11-3 and J is TRBJ2-1; 8 bases are shared with TRBD2. The CDR3 has 18 amino acids. The germline CDR1 and CDR2 sequences are SGHNT and YENEEA. V trimming: 1 base; J trimming: 6 bases; junction bases outside the gene matches: 14.

This clonotype was seen once. One end of the junction is discordant with germline, which a read error may explain. The chain links TRBV6-1 to TRBJ2-3; D might be TRBD1 or TRBD2, each matching 5 bases. CDR3 size: 14 residues. Germline CDR1 reads MNHNS; CDR2 reads SASEGT. This chain's CDR3 is CASSPGWGTDTQYF. The CDR3, as DNA: TGTGCCAGCAGTCCGGGGTGGGGCACAGATACGCAGTACTTT.

Relative to its sample, this clonotype is medium-sized (0.01 to 0.1%). CDR3 nucleotides: TGTGCCAGCAATATAAGGAGTACCTACAATGAGCAGTTCTTC. This encodes CASNIRSTYNEQFF. This chain joins TRBV12-3 or TRBV12-4 and TRBJ2-1; D call uncertain. Trimming removed 7 bases at V and 2 bases at J, with 12 bases between. This CDR3 has 14 residues.

As for this clonotype: In this CDR3 the conserved last residue, phenylalanine or tryptophan, is missing, so a read error is likely. The chain has TRBV27 and TRBJ2-5, with D possibly being TRBD1 (5 bases). Germline loops: CDR1 MNHEY, CDR2 SMNVEV (reference sequence). This CDR3 contains 14 residues. CDR3 sequence reads: CASSLSLDTESQYS. The CDR3 nucleotides are TGTGCCAGCAGTCTATCTTTGGACACTGAGTCCCAGTACTCG.

The table lists this clonotype with many counts. This chain joins TRBV6-5 and TRBJ2-6; D unresolved. Trimming removed 6 bases at V and 0 bases at J, with 6 bases between. CDR3 length equals 14 residues. Germline V lookup: CDR1 MNHEY, CDR2 SVGAGI. This CDR3 reads CASRPGSGANVLTF. CDR3 coding DNA: TGTGCCAGCAGACCGGGCTCTGGGGCCAACGTCCTGACTTTC.

A remark on this clonotype: An end of the junction differs from the germline gene, which may be a read error. The chain links TRBV6-1 to TRBJ2-3, with TRBD2 identical over 9 bases. Germline V gene data show CDR1 as MNHNS and CDR2 as SASEGT. The CDR3 spans 15 residues. The CDR3 here is CASERLAGSKDTQYF. CDR3 DNA sequence: TGTGCCAGCGAAAGGCTAGCGGGGAGCAAAGACACGCAGTATTTC.

Written as DNA, the CDR3 is TGTGCCAGCAGTGAAGTGGCAGGAGATACGCAGTATTTT. This encodes CASSEVAGDTQYF. The chain joins TRBV6-1 to TRBJ2-3; no definite D call. CDR1 and CDR2 (germline): MNHNS, SASEGT. V lost 1 base to trimming and J lost 5 bases, with 7 bases between them. The CDR3 spans 13 residues.

This clonotype was recorded only once. The V and J genes are TRBV4-1 and TRBJ2-2, with 10 bases that match TRBD2. Germline V gives CDR1 MGHRA, CDR2 YSYEKL. The CDR3 is 16 residues long. Unmatched junction bases numbered 3, after V lost 1 base and J lost 4 bases. The CDR3: CASSQASGRVTGELFF. Written as DNA, the CDR3 is TGCGCCAGCAGCCAAGCTAGCGGGAGAGTCACCGGGGAGCTGTTTTTT.